A single TCR beta chain is shown here with its context. In germline, CDR1 is LGHNA, CDR2 YSLEER. V was cut by 0 bases and J by 9 bases, with 13 bases left in between. The CDR3 extends over 14 amino acids. These data originate in a study of T cell changes during pregnancy in multiple sclerosis. Only in-frame clones appear in the TCRdb table, and some are missing; sequencing was by immunoSEQ multiplex PCR. The table includes about 38,000 clones, about 90% detected once. The TCR sequence derives from a female donor with multiple sclerosis, enrolled in a pregnancy study. This rearrangement joins TRBV4-3 to TRBJ2-3; TRBD2 might be the D (6 bases). The sample was CD4+ T cells from peripheral blood mononuclear cells, taken before pregnancy. CDR3 sequence reads: CASSQDRLVGTQYF. The CDR3 DNA sequence: TGCGCCAGCAGCCAAGATAGACTAGTAGGGACGCAGTATTTT.